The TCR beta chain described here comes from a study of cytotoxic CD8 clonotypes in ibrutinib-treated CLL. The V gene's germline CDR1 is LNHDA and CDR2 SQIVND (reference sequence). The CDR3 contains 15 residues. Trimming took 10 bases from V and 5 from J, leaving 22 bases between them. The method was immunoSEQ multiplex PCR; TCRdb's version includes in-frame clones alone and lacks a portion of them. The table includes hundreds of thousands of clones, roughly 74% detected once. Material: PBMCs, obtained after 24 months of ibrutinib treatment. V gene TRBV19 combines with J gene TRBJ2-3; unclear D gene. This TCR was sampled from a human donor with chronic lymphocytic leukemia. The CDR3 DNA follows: TGTGCCACACAATCTCCCGCGGAGTCCGGAGATACGCAGTATTTT. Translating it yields CATQSPAESGDTQYF.